This entry features one T cell receptor beta chain sequence. CDR1 and CDR2 (germline): SGHAT, FQNNGV. V lost 0 bases, J lost 5 bases, and 13 bases lay in between. The CDR3 runs to 15 residues. This entry is derived from a study of blood T cell repertoires in COVID-19. At the level of the study: The United States, Italy and Spain provided the acute and convalescent COVID-19 samples. Nucleic acid was either cDNA or gDNA, and it came from T cells, B-cell-depleted T cells, or PBMCs.

The table came from immunoSEQ multiplex PCR; TCRdb's copy has only in-frame clones and leaves some out. The sample shows roughly 200,000 clones, 87% of them seen only once. The sequenced sample consisted of peripheral blood. This sequence joins TRBV11-2 and TRBJ1-1; D might be TRBD1 (5 bases). This clonotype was sampled from a man aged 55-75 years who had recovered from COVID-19. The CDR3 protein is CASSLEMGEGTEAFF. CDR3 DNA: TGTGCCAGCAGCTTAGAGATGGGGGAGGGGACTGAAGCTTTCTTT. Full variable domain (missing parts from reference TRBV11-2 and TRBJ1-1): EAGVAQSPRYKIIEKRQSVAFWCNPISGHATLYWYQQILGQGPKLLIQFQNNGVVDDSQLPKDRFSAERLKGVDSTLKIQPAKLEDSAVYLCASSLEMGEGTEAFFGQGTRLTVV.